This T cell receptor (beta chain) originates from a study of somatic mutations in cytotoxic T cells in rheumatoid arthritis. Across the study: Blood samples of 30 to 35 ml were drawn from patients (in EDTA) right after diagnosis and before any treatment. Study observations and caveats: The largest CD8+ clone made up over 20% of CD8+ cells in about an eighth of the 65 patients.

Concerning this clone: No antigen is known for it.

Positive selection with magnetic beads achieved the isolation of CD4+ and CD8+ cells, followed by a flow cytometry check of purity. Profiling relied on immunoSEQ multiplex PCR, and the TCRdb table lists in-frame clones only, not all of them. The repertoire includes about 30,000 clones, roughly four fifths of them detected once, and roughly 7.6% sits in the top ten. The CDR3 spans 16 residues. Trimming removed 1 base from V and 3 bases from J; junction bases left unmatched: 6. Germline V gene sequence: CDR1 MNHNS, CDR2 SASEGT. The receptor was derived from an adult with rheumatoid arthritis. The material sequenced was CD8+ T cells sorted from blood. V and J are TRBV6-1 and TRBJ2-7; TRBD1 matches 10 bases. In DNA form, the CDR3 reads TGTGCCAGCAGTGAAGGTCGGGACAGGGGTGGCTACGAGCAGTACTTC. It encodes CASSEGRDRGGYEQYF.